This T cell receptor (beta chain) came from a study of immune evolution from preneoplasia to lung adenocarcinoma. Study at large: HLA loss of heterozygosity: roughly 6.4% AIS, about 15% MIA, around 33% ADC, none AAH. Study results and limitations: Top clone share appeared to fall from AAH through AIS, MIA, adenocarcinoma.

This table comes from immunoSEQ multiplex PCR, and its TCRdb copy is limited to in-frame clones, with some not included. The repertoire holds thousands of clones, with over 65% as singletons. With regard to this clone: What it binds is not known.

The CDR3 has 14 amino acids. Between the trimmed V and J ends, which lost 2 bases and 1 base, there was a span of 6 bases. Germline CDR1 is MNHNY and CDR2 is SVGAGI (reference sequence). The chain carries TRBV6-6 and TRBJ1-5, with unresolved D. The sequence derives from a donor older than 65 with lung adenocarcinoma. Some clones in this sample may be carry-over from other donors' samples. The sample was FFPE atypical adenomatous hyperplasia tissue from the lung. Subset specified: atypical adenomatous hyperplasia (AAH), lung preneoplasia. The CDR3 here is CASSYTDSNQPQHF. The CDR3 DNA reads as TGTGCCAGCAGTTACACCGACAGCAATCAGCCCCAGCATTTT.